These 4 T cell receptor beta chains were all obtained from the same sample, sequenced in a study of T cells after yellow fever vaccination. TCRdb recomputed calls from the 5' RACE reads with MiXCR, one row per CDR3 protein. The data contain roughly 120,000 distinct CDR3 sequences, more than 5.5% of them singletons. The material sequenced was CD4+ T cells sorted from PBMCs, taken 45 days after the first yellow fever vaccination. The receptor source for this set is a man between 18 and 35 years old who received the YFV17D yellow fever vaccine.

This clonotype was observed at least ten times. The rearrangement joins TRBV15 to TRBJ1-1, with D perhaps matching TRBD1 (5 bases). The CDR3 sequence is 14 residues long. The V gene's germline CDR1 is LNHNV and CDR2 YYDKDF (reference sequence). The V end lost 4 bases, the J end lost 1 base, and 10 bases lay between the germline ends. The CDR3 spells CATSNAQGNTEAFF. In DNA form, the CDR3 reads TGTGCCACCAGCAATGCGCAGGGGAACACTGAAGCTTTCTTT.

CDR3 bases: TGTGCCAGCAGTTTAGCGCGAAGGGGGACCAAAAACATTCAGTACTTC. It translates to CASSLARRGTKNIQYF. This rearrangement joins TRBV12-3 or TRBV12-4 to TRBJ2-4, with a possible D match to TRBD1 (6 bases). V lost 0 bases, J lost 2 bases, and 11 bases lay in between. This CDR3 comprises 16 residues.

Only a few counts were recorded for this clonotype. This chain joins TRBV7-3 and TRBJ2-1, with 7 bases aligning to TRBD1. The J segment lost 4 bases and the V segment lost 5 bases, leaving 8 bases of the junction unmatched. The CDR3 spans 15 residues. Germline lookup yields CDR1 SGHTA and CDR2 FQGTGA. CDR3 protein: CASSAQGVTYNEQFF. For the CDR3, the DNA is TGTGCCAGCAGCGCCCAGGGGGTAACTTACAATGAGCAGTTCTTC.

The rearrangement uses TRBV3-1 and TRBJ2-7; D possibly uses TRBD1 or TRBD2 (5 bases each). Germline loops: CDR1 LGHDT, CDR2 YNNKEL (reference sequence). V gave up 1 base and J gave up 5 bases, with 15 bases separating them. This CDR3 spans 15 amino acids. This chain's CDR3 is CASSQAGTGKDEQYF. The CDR3 DNA reads TGTGCCAGCAGCCAAGCCGGGACCGGGAAGGACGAGCAGTACTTC.